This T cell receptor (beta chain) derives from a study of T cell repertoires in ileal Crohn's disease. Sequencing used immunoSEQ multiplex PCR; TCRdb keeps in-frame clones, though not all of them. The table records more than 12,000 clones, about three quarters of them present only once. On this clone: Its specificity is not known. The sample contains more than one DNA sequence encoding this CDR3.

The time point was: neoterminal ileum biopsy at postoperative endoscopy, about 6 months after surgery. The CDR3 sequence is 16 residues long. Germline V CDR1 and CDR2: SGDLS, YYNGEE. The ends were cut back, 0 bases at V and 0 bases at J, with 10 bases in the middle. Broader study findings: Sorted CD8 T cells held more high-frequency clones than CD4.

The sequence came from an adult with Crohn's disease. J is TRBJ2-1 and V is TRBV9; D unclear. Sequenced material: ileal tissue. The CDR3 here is CASSVGPRSSYNEQFF. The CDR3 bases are TGTGCCAGCAGCGTAGGGCCCAGGAGCTCCTACAATGAGCAGTTCTTC. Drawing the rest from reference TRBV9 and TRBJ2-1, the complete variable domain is DSGVTQTPKHLITATGQRVTLRCSPRSGDLSVYWYQQSLDQGLQFLIQYYNGEERAKGNILERFSAQQFPDLHSELNLSSLELGDSALYFCASSVGPRSSYNEQFFGPGTRLTVL.